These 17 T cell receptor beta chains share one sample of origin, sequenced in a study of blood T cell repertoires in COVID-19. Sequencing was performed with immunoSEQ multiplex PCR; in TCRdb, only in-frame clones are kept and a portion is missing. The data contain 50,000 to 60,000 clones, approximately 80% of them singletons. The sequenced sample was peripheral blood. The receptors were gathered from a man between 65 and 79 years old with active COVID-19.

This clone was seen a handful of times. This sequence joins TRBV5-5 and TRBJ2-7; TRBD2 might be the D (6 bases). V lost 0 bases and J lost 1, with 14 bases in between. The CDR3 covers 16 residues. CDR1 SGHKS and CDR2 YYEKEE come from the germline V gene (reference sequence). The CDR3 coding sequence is TGTGCCAGCAGCTTGGAACCAGCGGGCCTTTCCTACGAGCAGTACTTC. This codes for CASSLEPAGLSYEQYF.

This CDR3 is CASSPDTEAFF. For the CDR3, the DNA is TGTGCCAGCAGCCCAGACACTGAAGCTTTCTTT. V gene TRBV28 combines with J gene TRBJ1-1; no definite D call. The V gene lost 6 bases and the J gene lost 3 bases, with 5 bases spanning the gap. This CDR3 is built from 11 residues. Germline V CDR1 and CDR2: MDHEN, SYDVKM. The full variable domain, completed using reference TRBV28 and TRBJ1-1, is DVKVTQSSRYLVKRTGEKVFLECVQDMDHENMFWYRQDPGLGLRLIYFSYDVKMKEKGDIPEGYSVSREKKERFSLILESASTNQTSMYLCASSPDTEAFFGQGTRLTVV.

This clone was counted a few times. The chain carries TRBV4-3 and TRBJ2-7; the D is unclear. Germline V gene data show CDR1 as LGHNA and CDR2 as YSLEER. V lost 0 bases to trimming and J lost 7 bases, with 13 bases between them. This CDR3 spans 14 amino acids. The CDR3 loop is CASSQEGSYGEQYF. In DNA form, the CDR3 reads TGCGCCAGCAGCCAAGAGGGCAGCTATGGGGAGCAGTACTTC.

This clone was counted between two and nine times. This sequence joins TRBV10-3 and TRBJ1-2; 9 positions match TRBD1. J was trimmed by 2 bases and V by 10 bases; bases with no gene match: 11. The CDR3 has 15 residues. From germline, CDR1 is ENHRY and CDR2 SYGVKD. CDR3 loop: CATSFGQGMNYGYTF. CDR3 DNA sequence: TGTGCCACTTCCTTCGGACAGGGGATGAACTATGGCTACACCTTC.

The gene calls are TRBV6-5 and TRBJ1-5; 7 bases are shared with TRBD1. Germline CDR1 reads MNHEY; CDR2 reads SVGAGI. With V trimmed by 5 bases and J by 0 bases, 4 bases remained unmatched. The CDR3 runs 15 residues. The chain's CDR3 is CASSPTGSSNQPQHF. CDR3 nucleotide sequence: TGTGCCAGCAGTCCGACAGGGAGTAGCAATCAGCCCCAGCATTTT.

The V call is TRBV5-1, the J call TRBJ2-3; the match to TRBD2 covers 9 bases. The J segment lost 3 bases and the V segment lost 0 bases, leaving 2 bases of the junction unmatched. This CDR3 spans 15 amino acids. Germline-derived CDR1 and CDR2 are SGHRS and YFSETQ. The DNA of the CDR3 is TGCGCCAGCAGCTTGGGACTAGCGGCAACAGATACGCAGTATTTT. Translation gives CASSLGLAATDTQYF.

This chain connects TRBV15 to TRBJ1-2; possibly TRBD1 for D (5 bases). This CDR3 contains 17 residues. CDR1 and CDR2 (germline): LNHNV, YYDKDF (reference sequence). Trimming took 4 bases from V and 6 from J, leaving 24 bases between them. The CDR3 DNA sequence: TGTGCCACCAGCACCGGGGGATGGGGTGGTGGGGTACATGGCTACACCTTC. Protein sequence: CATSTGGWGGGVHGYTF.

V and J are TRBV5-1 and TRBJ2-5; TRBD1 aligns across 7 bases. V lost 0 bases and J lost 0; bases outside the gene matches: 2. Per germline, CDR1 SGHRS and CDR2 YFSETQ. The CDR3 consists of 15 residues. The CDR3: CASSLAGQYQETQYF. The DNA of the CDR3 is TGCGCCAGCAGCTTGGCGGGACAGTACCAAGAGACCCAGTACTTC.

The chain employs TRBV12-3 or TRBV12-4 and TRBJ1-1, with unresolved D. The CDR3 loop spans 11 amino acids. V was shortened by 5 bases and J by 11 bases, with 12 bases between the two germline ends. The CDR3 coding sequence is TGTGCCAGCAGTATCGGGAGGCACGCTTTCTTT. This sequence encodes CASSIGRHAFF.

DNA of the CDR3: TGTGCCACCAGCAGGGACATAAACTATGGCTACACCTTC. Translating gives CATSRDINYGYTF. V and J are TRBV15 and TRBJ1-2, with D perhaps TRBD1 (5 bases). The CDR3 extends over 13 amino acids. CDR1 LNHNV and CDR2 YYDKDF come from the germline V gene (reference sequence). V lost 3 bases, J lost 2 bases, and 7 bases lay in between. Complete variable domain (other parts from reference TRBV15 and TRBJ1-2): DAMVIQNPRYQVTQFGKPVTLSCSQTLNHNVMYWYQQKSSQAPKLLFHYYDKDFNNEADTPDNFQSRRPNTSFCFLDIRSPGLGDTAMYLCATSRDINYGYTFGSGTRLTVV.

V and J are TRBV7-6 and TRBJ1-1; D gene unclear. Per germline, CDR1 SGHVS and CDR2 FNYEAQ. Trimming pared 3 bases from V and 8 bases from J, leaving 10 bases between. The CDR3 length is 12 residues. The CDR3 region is CASSLTPGEAFF. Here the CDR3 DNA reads TGTGCCAGCAGCTTGACCCCCGGGGAAGCTTTCTTT. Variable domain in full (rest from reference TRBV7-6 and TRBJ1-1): GAGVSQSPRYKVTKRGQDVALRCDPISGHVSLYWYRQALGQGPEFLTYFNYEAQQDKSGLPNDRFSAERPEGSISTLTIQRTEQRDSAMYRCASSLTPGEAFFGQGTRLTVV.

The CDR3 loop is CASSYGTGPGGYTF. The DNA of the CDR3 is TGTGCCAGCAGTTACGGGACAGGGCCCGGTGGCTACACCTTC. The chain couples TRBV6-2 or TRBV6-3 to TRBJ1-2; TRBD1 agrees at 9 bases. Trimming at V came to 2 bases and at J to 7 bases, leaving 5 bases not matched to a gene. CDR1 is MNHEY and CDR2 is SVGEGT in the germline V gene. The CDR3 length is 14 residues.

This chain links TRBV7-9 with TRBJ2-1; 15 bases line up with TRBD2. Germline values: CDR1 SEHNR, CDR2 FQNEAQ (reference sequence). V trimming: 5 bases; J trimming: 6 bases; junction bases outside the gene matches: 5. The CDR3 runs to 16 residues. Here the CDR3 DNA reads TGTGCCAGCAGCCCTCGGACTAGCGGGGGGGGCAATGAGCAGTTCTTC. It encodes CASSPRTSGGGNEQFF.

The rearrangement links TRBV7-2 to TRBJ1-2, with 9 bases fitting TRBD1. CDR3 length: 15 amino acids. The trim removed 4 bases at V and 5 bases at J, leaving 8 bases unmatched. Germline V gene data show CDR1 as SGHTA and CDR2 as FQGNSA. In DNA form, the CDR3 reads TGTGCCAGCAGCTCCGGACAGGGGTTAACGTATGGCTACACCTTC. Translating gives CASSSGQGLTYGYTF.

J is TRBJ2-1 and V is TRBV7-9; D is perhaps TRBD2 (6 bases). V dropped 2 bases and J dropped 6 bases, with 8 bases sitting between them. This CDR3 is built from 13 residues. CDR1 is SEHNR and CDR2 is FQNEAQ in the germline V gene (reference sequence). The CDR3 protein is CASSLLGGNEQFF. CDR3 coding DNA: TGTGCCAGCAGCTTATTGGGGGGCAATGAGCAGTTCTTC.

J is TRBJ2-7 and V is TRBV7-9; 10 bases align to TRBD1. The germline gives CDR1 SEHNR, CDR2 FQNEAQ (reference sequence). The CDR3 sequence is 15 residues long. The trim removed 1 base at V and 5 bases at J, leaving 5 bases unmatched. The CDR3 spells CASSLGRQGANEQYF. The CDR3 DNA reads TGTGCCAGCAGCTTAGGTAGACAGGGGGCCAACGAGCAGTACTTC.

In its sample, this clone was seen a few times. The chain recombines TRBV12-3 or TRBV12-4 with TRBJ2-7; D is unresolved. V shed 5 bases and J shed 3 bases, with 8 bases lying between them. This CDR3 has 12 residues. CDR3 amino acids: CASSPIVYEQYF. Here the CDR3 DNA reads TGTGCCAGCAGTCCGATAGTCTACGAGCAGTACTTC.